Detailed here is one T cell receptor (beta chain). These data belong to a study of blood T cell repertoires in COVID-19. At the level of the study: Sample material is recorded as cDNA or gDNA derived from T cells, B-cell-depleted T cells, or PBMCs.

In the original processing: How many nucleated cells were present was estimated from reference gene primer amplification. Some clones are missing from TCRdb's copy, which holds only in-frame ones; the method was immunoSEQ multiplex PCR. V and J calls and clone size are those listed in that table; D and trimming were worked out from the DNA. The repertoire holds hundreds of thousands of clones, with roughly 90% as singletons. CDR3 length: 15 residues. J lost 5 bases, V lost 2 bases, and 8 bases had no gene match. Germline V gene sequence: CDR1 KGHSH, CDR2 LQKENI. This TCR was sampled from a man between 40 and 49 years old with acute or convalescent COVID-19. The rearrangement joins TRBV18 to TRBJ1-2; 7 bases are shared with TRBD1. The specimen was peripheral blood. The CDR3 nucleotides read TGTGCCAGCTCACCATTCGACAGGGCTGAGTATGGCTACACCTTC. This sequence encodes CASSPFDRAEYGYTF.